This T cell receptor beta chain comes out of a study of OX40 agonist ivuxolimab in advanced cancers. Findings of the study overall: Relative to CD4+, CD8+ T cells held more expanded clones on average.

Assay: immunoSEQ multiplex PCR; the TCRdb copy retains only in-frame clones and omits some. In the table there are about 70,000 clones, 70% to 90% of which are singletons. CDR3 length equals 16 residues. CDR1 is SGHRS and CDR2 is YFSETQ in the germline V gene. V was trimmed by 0 bases and J by 3 bases, leaving 16 bases between them. Blood was sampled at baseline, cycle 4 day 1, and cycle 7 day 1. A remark on this clone: Its antigen remains unknown.

The chain has TRBV5-1 and TRBJ2-7; the D gene could be TRBD1 or TRBD2 (5 bases each). The TCR originated in an adult with an advanced solid tumor such as melanoma, head and neck, liver or kidney cancer. The material was CD4+ or CD8+ T cells sorted from blood, obtained in a trial of the OX40 agonist ivuxolimab. The CDR3 region has the DNA TGCGCCAGCAGCTTGGCGTTAGGGGACGCACGCTACGAGCAGTACTTC. Its protein is CASSLALGDARYEQYF.